This T cell receptor beta chain derives from a study of blood T cell repertoires in COVID-19. V lost 3 bases and J 4 bases, leaving 6 bases between the germline ends. Per germline, CDR1 MNHEY and CDR2 SMNVEV (reference sequence). The CDR3 runs 13 residues. Authors' data handling: For nucleated cells, counts were estimated from reference gene primer amplification. Method: immunoSEQ multiplex PCR; TCRdb's copy keeps in-frame clones and lacks some. The D gene and trimming were derived from the DNA, and the V and J assignments and clone size from that table. This sample has 300,000 to 500,000 clones; roughly 88% occur once, and the top ten carry more than 2%.

The material sequenced was PBMCs or T cells enriched from blood (not recorded which). The chain is built from TRBV27 and TRBJ2-2; D unclear. The source is a woman aged 40-49 years with acute COVID-19. In DNA form, the CDR3 reads TGTGCCAGCAGTTTTGGCGGCACCGGGGAGCTGTTTTTT. Protein product: CASSFGGTGELFF.